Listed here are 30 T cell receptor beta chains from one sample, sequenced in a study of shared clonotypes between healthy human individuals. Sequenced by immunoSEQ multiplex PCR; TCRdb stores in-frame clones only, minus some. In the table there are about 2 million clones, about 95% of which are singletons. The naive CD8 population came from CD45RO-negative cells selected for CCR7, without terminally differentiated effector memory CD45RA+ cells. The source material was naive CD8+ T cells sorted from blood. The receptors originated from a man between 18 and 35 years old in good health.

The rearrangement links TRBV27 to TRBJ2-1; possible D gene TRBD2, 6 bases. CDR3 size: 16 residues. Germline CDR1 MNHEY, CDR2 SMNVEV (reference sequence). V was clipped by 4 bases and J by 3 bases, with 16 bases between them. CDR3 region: CASSSIAEAVYNEQFF. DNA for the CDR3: TGTGCCAGCAGTTCGATAGCGGAGGCGGTCTACAATGAGCAGTTCTTC.

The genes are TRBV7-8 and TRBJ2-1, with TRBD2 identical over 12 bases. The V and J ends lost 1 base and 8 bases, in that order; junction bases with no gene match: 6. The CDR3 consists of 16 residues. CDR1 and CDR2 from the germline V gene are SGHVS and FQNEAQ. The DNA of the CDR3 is TGTGCCAGCAGCTTAGGGCCTAGCGGGGGGGTCGATGAGCAGTTCTTC. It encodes CASSLGPSGGVDEQFF.

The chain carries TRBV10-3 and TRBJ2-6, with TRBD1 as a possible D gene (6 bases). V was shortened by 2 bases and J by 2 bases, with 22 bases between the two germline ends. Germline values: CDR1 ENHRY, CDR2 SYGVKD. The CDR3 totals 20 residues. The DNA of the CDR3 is TGTGCCATCAGTGAGGAAGCATGGGATGAAACAGGGACTGGGGCCAACGTCCTGACTTTC. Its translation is CAISEEAWDETGTGANVLTF.

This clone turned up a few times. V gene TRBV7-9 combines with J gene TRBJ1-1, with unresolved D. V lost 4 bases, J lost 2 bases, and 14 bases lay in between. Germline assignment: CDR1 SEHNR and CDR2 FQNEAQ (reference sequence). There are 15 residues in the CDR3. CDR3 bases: TGTGCCAGCAGCTACTCCCCAGGAGAAAACACTGAAGCTTTCTTT. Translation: CASSYSPGENTEAFF.

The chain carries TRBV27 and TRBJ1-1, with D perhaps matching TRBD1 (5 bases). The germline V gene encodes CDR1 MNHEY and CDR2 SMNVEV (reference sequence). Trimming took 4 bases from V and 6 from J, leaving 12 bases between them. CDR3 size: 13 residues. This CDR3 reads CASSYGRGAEAFF. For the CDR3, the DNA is TGTGCCAGCAGTTACGGGAGGGGCGCTGAAGCTTTCTTT.

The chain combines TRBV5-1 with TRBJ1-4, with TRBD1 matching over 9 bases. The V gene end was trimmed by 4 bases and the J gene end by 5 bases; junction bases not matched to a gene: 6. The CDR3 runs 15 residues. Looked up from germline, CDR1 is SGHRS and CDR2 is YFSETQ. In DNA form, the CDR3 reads TGCGCCAGCAGCGAAGGGACAGGGAGAAATGAAAAACTGTTTTTT. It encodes CASSEGTGRNEKLFF.

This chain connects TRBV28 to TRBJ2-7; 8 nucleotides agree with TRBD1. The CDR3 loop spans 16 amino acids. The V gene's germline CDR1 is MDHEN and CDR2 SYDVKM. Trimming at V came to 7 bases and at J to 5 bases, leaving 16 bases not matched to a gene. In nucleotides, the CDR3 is TGTGCCAGCACCTCCGGCCGGACAGGGTGGCTGGACGAGCAGTACTTC. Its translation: CASTSGRTGWLDEQYF.

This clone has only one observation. CDR3 DNA: TGTGCCAGCAGTCCACCGGGACAGCCCCGGGATGAGTACTTC. Translated, it gives CASSPPGQPRDEYF. This sequence joins TRBV27 and TRBJ2-7, with 7 positions matching TRBD1. Germline assignment: CDR1 MNHEY and CDR2 SMNVEV (reference sequence). With 5 bases clipped from V and 11 bases from J, the junction kept 15 bases outside the gene matches. The CDR3 length is 14 residues.

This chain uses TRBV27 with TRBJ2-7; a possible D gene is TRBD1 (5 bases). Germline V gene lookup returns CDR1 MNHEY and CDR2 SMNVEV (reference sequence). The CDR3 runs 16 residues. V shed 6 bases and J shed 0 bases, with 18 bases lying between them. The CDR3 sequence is CASSLSQGQVSYEQYF. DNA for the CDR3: TGTGCCAGCAGCCTTTCTCAGGGTCAAGTCTCCTACGAGCAGTACTTC.

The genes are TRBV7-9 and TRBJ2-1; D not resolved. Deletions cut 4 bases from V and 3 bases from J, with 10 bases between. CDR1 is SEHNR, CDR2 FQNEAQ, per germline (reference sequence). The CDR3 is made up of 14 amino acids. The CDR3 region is CASSSIGYYNEQFF. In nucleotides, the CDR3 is TGTGCCAGCAGCTCTATTGGGTACTACAATGAGCAGTTCTTC.

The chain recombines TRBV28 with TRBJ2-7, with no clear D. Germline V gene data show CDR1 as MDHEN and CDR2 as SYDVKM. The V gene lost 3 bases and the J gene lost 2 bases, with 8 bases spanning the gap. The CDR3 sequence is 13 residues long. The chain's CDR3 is CASSLFGAYEQYF. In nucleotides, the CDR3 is TGTGCCAGCAGTTTGTTTGGAGCCTACGAGCAGTACTTC.

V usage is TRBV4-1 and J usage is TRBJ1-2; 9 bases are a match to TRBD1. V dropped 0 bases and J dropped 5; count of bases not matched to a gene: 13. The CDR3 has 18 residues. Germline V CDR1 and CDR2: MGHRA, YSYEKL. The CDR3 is CASSQDHRTGAASYGYTF. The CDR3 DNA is TGCGCCAGCAGCCAAGATCATCGGACAGGGGCGGCCTCTTATGGCTACACCTTC.

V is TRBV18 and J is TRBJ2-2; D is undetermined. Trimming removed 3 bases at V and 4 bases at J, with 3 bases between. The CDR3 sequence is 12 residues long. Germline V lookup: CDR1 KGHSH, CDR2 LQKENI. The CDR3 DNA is TGTGCCAGCTCACCCTCCACCGGGGAGCTGTTTTTT. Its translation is CASSPSTGELFF.

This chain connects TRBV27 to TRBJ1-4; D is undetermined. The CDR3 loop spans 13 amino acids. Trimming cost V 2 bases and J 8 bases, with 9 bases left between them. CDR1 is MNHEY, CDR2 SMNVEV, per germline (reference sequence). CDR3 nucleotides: TGTGCCAGCAGTTTAATAGGGTTGGAAAAACTGTTTTTT. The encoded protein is CASSLIGLEKLFF. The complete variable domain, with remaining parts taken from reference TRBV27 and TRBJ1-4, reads EAQVTQNPRYLITVTGKKLTVTCSQNMNHEYMSWYRQDPGLGLRQIYYSMNVEVTDKGDVPEGYKVSRKEKRNFPLILESPSPNQTSLYFCASSLIGLEKLFFGSGTQLSVL.

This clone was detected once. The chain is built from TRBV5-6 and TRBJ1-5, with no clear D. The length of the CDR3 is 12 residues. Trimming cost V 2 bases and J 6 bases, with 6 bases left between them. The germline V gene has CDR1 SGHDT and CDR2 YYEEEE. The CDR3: CASSLVGQPQHF. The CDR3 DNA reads TGTGCCAGCAGCTTAGTAGGTCAGCCCCAGCATTTT.

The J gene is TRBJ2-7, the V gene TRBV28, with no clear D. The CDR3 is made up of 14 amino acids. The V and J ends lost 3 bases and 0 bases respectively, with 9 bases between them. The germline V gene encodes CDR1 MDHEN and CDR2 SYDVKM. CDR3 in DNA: TGTGCCAGCAGTTTTGGGGATAGCTCCTACGAGCAGTACTTC. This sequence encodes CASSFGDSSYEQYF.

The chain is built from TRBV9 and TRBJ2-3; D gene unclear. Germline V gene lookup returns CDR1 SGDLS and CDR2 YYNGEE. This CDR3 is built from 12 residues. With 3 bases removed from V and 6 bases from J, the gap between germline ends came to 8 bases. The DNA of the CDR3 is TGTGCCAGCAGCGAGCCCAGGGATACGCAGTATTTT. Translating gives CASSEPRDTQYF.

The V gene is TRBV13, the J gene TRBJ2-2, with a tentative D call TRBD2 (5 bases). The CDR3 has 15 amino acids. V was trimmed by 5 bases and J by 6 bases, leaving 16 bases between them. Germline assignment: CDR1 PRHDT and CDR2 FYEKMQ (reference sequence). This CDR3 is CASSLSDIGPGELFF. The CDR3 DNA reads TGTGCCAGCAGCCTTAGCGATATCGGCCCCGGGGAGCTGTTTTTT.

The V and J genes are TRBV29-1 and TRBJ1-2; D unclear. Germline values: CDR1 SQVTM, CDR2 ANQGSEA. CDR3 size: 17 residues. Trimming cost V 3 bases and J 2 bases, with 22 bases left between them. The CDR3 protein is CSVEPVGREAINYGYTF. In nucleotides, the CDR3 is TGCAGCGTTGAGCCGGTCGGCCGGGAAGCCATCAACTATGGCTACACCTTC.

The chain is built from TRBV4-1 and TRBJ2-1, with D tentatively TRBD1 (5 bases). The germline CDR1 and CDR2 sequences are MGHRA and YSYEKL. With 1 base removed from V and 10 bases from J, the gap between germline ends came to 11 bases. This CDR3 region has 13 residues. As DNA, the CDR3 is TGCGCCAGCAGCCAAGTGGACACCAACGAGCAGTTCTTC. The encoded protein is CASSQVDTNEQFF.

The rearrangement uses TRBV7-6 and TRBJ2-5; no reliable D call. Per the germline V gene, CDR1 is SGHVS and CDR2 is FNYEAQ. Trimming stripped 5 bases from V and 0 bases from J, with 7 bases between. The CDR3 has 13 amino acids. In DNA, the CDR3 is TGTGCCAGCAGCCATGTGGACCAAGAGACCCAGTACTTC. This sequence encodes CASSHVDQETQYF.

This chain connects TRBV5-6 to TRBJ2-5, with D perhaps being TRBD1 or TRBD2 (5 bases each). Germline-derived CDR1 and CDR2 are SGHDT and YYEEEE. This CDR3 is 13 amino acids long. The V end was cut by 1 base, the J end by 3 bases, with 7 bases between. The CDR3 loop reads CASSLWDEETQYF. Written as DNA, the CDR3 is TGTGCCAGCAGCTTGTGGGACGAAGAGACCCAGTACTTC.

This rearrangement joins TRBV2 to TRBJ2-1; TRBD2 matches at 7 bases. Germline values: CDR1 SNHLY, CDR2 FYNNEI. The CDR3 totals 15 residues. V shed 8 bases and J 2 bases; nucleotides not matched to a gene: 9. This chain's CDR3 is CASQVGLTTYNEQFF. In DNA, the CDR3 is TGTGCCAGCCAGGTGGGACTAACTACCTACAATGAGCAGTTCTTC.

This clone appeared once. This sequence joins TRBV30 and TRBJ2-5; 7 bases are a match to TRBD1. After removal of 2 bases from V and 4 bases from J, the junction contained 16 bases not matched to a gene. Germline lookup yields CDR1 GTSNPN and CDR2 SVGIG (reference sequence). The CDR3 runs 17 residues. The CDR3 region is CAWSPPPRQGLGETQYF. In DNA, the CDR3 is TGTGCCTGGAGTCCCCCCCCGAGACAGGGATTGGGAGAGACCCAGTACTTC.

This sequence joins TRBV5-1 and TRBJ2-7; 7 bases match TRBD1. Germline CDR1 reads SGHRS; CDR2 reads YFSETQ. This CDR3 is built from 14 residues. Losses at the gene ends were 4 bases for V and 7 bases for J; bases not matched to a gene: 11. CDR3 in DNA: TGCGCCAGCAGCACCGGGACAGAGTACGTGGAGCAGTACTTC. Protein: CASSTGTEYVEQYF.

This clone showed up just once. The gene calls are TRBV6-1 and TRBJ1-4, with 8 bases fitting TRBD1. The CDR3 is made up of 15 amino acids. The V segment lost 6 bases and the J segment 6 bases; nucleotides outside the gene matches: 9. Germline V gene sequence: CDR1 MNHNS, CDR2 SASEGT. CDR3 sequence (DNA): TGTGCCAGCAGCAATCCCGGGACAGGAGATGAAAAACTGTTTTTT. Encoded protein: CASSNPGTGDEKLFF.

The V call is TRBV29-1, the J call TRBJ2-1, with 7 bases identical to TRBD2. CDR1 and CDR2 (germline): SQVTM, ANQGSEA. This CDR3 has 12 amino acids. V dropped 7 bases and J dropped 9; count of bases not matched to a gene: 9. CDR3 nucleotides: TGCAGCGCCAGGACTAGTTCTGGTGAGCAGTTCTTC. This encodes CSARTSSGEQFF.

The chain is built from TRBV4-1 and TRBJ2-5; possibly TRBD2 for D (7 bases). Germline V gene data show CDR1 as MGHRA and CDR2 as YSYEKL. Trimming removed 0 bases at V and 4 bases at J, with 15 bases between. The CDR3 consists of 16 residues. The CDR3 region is CASSQDGIGGPETQYF. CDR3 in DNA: TGCGCCAGCAGCCAAGATGGGATCGGGGGGCCAGAGACCCAGTACTTC.

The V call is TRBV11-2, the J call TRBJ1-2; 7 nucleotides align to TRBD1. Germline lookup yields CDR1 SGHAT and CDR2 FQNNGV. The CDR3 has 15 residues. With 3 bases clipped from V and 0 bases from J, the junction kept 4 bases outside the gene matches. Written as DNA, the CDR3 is TGTGCCAGCAGCTTCGGAGACAGGGCTAACTATGGCTACACCTTC. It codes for CASSFGDRANYGYTF.

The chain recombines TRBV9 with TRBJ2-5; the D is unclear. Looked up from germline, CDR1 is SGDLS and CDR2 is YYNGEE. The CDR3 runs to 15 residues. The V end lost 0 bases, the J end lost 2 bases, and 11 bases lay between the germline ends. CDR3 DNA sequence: TGTGCCAGCAGCGTAGGGAACAGCTTACAAGAGACCCAGTACTTC. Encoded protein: CASSVGNSLQETQYF. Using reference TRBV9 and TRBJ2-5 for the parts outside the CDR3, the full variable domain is DSGVTQTPKHLITATGQRVTLRCSPRSGDLSVYWYQQSLDQGLQFLIQYYNGEERAKGNILERFSAQQFPDLHSELNLSSLELGDSALYFCASSVGNSLQETQYFGPGTRLLVL.